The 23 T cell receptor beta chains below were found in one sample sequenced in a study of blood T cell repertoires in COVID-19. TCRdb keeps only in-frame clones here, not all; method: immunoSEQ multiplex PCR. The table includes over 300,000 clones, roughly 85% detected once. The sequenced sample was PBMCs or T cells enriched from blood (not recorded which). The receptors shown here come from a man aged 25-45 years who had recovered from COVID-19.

The CDR3 coding sequence is TGTGCCAGCATAAGCGGGGGGGAGGAGACCCAGTACTTC. Translation gives CASISGGEETQYF. V usage is TRBV6-6 and J usage is TRBJ2-5, with 10 bases aligning to TRBD2. In germline, CDR1 is MNHNY, CDR2 SVGAGI (reference sequence). The CDR3 contains 13 residues. V trimming: 7 bases; J trimming: 5 bases; junction bases outside the gene matches: 4.

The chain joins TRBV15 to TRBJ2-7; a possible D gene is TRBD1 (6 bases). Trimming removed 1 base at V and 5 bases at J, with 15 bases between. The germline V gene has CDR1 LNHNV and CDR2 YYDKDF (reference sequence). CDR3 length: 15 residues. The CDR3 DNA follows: TGTGCCACCAGCAGAGCTAGGCAGGGGTTCGACGAGCAGTACTTC. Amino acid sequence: CATSRARQGFDEQYF.

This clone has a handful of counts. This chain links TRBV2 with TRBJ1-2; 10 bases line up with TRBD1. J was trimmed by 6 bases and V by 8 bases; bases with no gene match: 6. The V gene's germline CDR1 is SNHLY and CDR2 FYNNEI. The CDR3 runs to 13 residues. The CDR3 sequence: CASLRDRGDGYTF. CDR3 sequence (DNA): TGTGCCAGCCTCCGGGACAGGGGAGATGGCTACACCTTC.

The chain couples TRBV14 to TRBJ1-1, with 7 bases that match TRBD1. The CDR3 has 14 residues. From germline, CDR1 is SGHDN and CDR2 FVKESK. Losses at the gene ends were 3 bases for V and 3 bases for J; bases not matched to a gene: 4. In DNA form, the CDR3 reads TGTGCCAGCAGCCAGCAAACAGGGGACACTGAAGCTTTCTTT. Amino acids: CASSQQTGDTEAFF.

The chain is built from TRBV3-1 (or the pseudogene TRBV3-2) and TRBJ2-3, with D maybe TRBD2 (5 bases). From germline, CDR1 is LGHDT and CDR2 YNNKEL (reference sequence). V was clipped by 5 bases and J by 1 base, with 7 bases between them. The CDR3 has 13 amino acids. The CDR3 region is CASSEGRTDTQYF. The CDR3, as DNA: TGTGCCAGCAGCGAGGGCCGCACAGATACGCAGTATTTT.

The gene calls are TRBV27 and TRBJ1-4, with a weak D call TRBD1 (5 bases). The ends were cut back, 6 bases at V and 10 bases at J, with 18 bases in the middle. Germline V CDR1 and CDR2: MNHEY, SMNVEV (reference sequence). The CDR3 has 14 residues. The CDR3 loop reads CASSSGSTGGKLFF. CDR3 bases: TGTGCCAGCAGCTCCGGGTCAACGGGGGGAAAACTGTTTTTT.

CDR3 nucleotides: TGTGCCAGCAGTAGCGGGACTAGCGGAGACAATGAGCAGTTCTTC. Protein sequence: CASSSGTSGDNEQFF. The rearrangement uses TRBV6-4 and TRBJ2-1; 11 bases agree with TRBD2. The CDR3 contains 15 residues. V was pared by 5 bases and J by 5 bases, with 5 bases of the junction left unmatched. Per the germline V gene, CDR1 is MRHNA and CDR2 is SNTAGT.

CDR3 in DNA: TGTGCCAGCAGTAGAGACAGAAACACAGATACGCAGTATTTT. Translated, it gives CASSRDRNTDTQYF. The chain links TRBV6-5 to TRBJ2-3; tentative D call: TRBD1 (5 bases). The CDR3 spans 14 residues. Germline-derived CDR1 and CDR2 are MNHEY and SVGAGI. V was pared by 5 bases and J by 2 bases, with 11 bases between.

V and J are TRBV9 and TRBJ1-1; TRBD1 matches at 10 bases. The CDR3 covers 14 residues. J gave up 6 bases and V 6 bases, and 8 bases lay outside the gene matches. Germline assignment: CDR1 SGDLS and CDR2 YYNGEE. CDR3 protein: CASNPTGGVSEAFF. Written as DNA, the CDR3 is TGTGCCAGCAACCCGACAGGGGGCGTCTCTGAAGCTTTCTTT.

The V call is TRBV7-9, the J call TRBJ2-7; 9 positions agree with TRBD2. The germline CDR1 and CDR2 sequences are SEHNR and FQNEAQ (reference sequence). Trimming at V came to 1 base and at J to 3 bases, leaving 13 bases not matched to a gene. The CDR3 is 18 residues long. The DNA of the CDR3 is TGTGCCAGCAGCTTAGGCAGAGCGGGGGGTGCCCTAATCTACGAGCAGTACTTC. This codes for CASSLGRAGGALIYEQYF.

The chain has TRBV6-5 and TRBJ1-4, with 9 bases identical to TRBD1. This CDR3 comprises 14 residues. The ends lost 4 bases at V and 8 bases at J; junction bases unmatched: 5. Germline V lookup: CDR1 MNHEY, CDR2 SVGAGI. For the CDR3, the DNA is TGTGCCAGCAGTTCAACAGGGGGCGAAGAAAAACTGTTTTTT. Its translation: CASSSTGGEEKLFF.

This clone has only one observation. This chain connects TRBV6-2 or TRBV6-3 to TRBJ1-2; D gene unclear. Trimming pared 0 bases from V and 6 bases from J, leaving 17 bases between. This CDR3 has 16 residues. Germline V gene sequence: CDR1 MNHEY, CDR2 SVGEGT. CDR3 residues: CASSYSNIAVVNGYTF. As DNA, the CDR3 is TGTGCCAGCAGTTACTCCAACATAGCGGTGGTCAATGGCTACACCTTC.

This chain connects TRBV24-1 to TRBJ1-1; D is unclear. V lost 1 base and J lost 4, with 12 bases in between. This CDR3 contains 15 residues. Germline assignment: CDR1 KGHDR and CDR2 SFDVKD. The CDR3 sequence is CATSDLGTRGTEAFF. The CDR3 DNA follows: TGTGCCACCAGTGATTTAGGAACCAGAGGCACTGAAGCTTTCTTT.

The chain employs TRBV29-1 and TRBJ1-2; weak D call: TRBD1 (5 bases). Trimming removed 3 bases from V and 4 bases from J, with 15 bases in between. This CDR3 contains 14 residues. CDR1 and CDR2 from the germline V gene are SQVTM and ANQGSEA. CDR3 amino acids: CSVEGGIVGYGYTF. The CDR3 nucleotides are TGCAGCGTTGAGGGGGGGATCGTAGGCTATGGCTACACCTTC.

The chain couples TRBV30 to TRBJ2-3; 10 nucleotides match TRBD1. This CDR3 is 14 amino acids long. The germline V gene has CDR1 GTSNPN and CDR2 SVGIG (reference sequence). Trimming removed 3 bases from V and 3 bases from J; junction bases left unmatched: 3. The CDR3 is CAWSWDRGTDTQYF. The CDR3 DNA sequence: TGTGCCTGGAGCTGGGACAGGGGAACAGATACGCAGTATTTT.

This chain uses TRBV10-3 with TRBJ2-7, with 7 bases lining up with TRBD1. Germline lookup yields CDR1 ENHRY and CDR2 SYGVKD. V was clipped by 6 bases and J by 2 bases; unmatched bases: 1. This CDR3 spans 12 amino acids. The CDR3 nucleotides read TGTGCCATCAGAGGGGGCACCTACGAGCAGTACTTC. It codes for CAIRGGTYEQYF.

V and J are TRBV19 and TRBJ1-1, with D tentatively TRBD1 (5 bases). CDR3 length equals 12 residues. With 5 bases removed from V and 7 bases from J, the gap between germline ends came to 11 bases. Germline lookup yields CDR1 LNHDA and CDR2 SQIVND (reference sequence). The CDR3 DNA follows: TGTGCCAGTAGTCCCGACAGTTATGAAGCTTTCTTT. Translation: CASSPDSYEAFF.

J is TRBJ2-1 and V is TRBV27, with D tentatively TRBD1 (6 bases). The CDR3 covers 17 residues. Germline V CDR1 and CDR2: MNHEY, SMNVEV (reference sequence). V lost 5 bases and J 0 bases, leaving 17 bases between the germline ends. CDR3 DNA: TGTGCCAGCAGTCCGCACCTAGGACAGAACTCCTACAATGAGCAGTTCTTC. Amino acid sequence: CASSPHLGQNSYNEQFF.

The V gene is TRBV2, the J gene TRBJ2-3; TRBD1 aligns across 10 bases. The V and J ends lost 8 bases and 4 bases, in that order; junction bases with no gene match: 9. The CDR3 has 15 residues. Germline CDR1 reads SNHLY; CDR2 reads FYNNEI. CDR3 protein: CASGGGQGRADTQYF. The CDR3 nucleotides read TGTGCCAGCGGTGGGGGACAGGGGAGGGCAGATACGCAGTATTTT.

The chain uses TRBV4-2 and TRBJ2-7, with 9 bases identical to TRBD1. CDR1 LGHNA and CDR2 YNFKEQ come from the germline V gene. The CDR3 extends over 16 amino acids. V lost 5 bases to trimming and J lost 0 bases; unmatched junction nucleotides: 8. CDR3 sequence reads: CASSEGQGKVSYEQYF. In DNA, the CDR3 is TGTGCCAGCAGCGAGGGACAGGGAAAAGTCTCCTACGAGCAGTACTTC.

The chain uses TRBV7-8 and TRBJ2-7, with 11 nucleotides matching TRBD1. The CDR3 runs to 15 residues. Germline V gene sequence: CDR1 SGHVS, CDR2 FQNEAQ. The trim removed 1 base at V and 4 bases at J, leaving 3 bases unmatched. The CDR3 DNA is TGTGCCAGCAGCTTAGGGACAGGGGGCGCGTACGAGCAGTACTTC. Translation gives CASSLGTGGAYEQYF.

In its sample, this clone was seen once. CDR3 in amino acids: CASSVSGGSDEQFF. Written as DNA, the CDR3 is TGTGCCAGCAGCGTTAGCGGGGGGAGTGATGAGCAGTTCTTC. The rearrangement uses TRBV2 and TRBJ2-1; 10 nucleotides agree with TRBD2. Germline CDR1 is SNHLY and CDR2 is FYNNEI. V was pared by 6 bases and J by 8 bases, with 7 bases of the junction left unmatched. The CDR3 is 14 amino acids.

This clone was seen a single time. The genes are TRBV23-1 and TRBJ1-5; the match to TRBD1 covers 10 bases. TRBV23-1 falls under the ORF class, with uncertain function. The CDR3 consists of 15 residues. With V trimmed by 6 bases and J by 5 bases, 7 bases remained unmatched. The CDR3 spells CASRQPGTGDQPQHF. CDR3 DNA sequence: TGCGCCAGCAGACAACCTGGGACAGGGGATCAGCCCCAGCATTTT.